This T cell receptor (beta chain) derives from a study of shared clonotypes between healthy human individuals. The DNA input per sorted-subset replicate PCR was 150 to 200 ng, corresponding to 30,000 or so T cell genomes. Data came from immunoSEQ multiplex PCR; TCRdb stores just in-frame clones and leaves some out. The table lists more than 500,000 clones, 90% to 97% of them singletons, with 0.064% in the top ten. The TCR was taken from a young woman in good health. Specimen: naive CD4+ T cells sorted from blood. Subset noted: CD45RA+ positively selected.

The CDR3, as DNA: TGTGCCAGCAGTGAATTACCGACTAGCGGGAGTGGCGAGCAGTACTTC. It encodes CASSELPTSGSGEQYF. The rearrangement uses TRBV2 and TRBJ2-7, with 12 bases lining up with TRBD2. The CDR3 has 16 amino acids. Per germline, CDR1 SNHLY and CDR2 FYNNEI. The J segment lost 6 bases and the V segment lost 2 bases, leaving 8 bases of the junction unmatched.